What follows is one TCR beta chain and its context. The source of the sample is a study of control samples from healthy donors and cancer patients. V was pared by 4 bases and J by 0 bases, with 3 bases of the junction left unmatched. The CDR3 totals 16 residues. Per germline, CDR1 SGHRS and CDR2 YFSETQ. Assay used: immunoSEQ multiplex PCR; TCRdb lists only in-frame clones, some missing. The table has approximately 82,000 clones, approximately 94% seen once. This receptor was obtained from a woman aged 18-29 years in good health. J is TRBJ2-5 and V is TRBV5-1; 13 bases are shared with TRBD2. Specimen: blood. The CDR3 DNA reads TGCGCCAGCAGCCCGGGGACTAGCGGGGACCAAGAGACCCAGTACTTC. This translates into CASSPGTSGDQETQYF.